The source of this TCR beta chain is a study of T cell responses to AZD1222 COVID-19 vaccine. Broader study findings: Regions left unmutated in variants are reportedly the target of nearly half of spike-specific TCRs. Among the donors, most were white British and more were female, and clonal diversity was possibly underestimated.

Concerning this clone itself: What it binds is unknown.

The germline V and J ends were trimmed by 4 bases and 3 bases, with 10 bases remaining between them. The CDR3 runs 13 residues. Combined were second doses at about 4 or about 12 weeks. This table comes from immunoSEQ multiplex PCR, and its TCRdb copy is limited to in-frame clones, with some not included. The table lists over 80,000 clones, just over 90% of them singletons, with roughly 8% in the top ten. This TCR came from an adult who received the AZD1222 COVID-19 vaccine. Sample: peripheral blood, taken 28 days after the second AZD1222 dose. The V and J genes are TRBV12-3 or TRBV12-4 and TRBJ2-7; D gene uncertain. CDR3 sequence (DNA): TGTGCCAGCAGTTCCGGGCTCCTCTACGAGCAGTACTTC. This encodes CASSSGLLYEQYF.